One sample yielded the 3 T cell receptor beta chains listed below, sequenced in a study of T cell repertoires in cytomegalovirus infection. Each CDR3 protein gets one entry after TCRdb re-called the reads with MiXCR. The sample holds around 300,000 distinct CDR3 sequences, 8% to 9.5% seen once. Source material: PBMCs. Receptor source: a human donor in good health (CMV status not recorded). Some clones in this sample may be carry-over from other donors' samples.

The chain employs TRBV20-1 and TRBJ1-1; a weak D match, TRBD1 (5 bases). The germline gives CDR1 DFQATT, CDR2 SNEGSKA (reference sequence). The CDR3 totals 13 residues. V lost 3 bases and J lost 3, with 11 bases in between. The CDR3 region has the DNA TGCAGTGCTAGGCCCCTAGGGGACACTGAAGCTTTCTTT. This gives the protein CSARPLGDTEAFF.

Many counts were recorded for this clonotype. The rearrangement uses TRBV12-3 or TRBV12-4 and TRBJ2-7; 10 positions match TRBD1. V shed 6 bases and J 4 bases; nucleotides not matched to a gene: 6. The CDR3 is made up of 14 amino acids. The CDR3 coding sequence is TGTGCCAGCAGCCCGGGACAGGGGTGGTACGAGCAGTACTTC. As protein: CASSPGQGWYEQYF.

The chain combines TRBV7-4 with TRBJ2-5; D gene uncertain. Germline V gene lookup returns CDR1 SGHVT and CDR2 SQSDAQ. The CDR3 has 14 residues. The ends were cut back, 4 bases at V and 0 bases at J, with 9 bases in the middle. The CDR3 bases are TGTGCCAGCAGCTCCAGCGCGTACCAAGAGACCCAGTACTTC. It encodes CASSSSAYQETQYF.